This T cell receptor (beta chain) was observed in a study of T cell clones after liver transplantation. Data came from immunoSEQ multiplex PCR; TCRdb stores just in-frame clones and leaves some out. The sample carries about 51,000 clones, approximately 87% recorded once. Looked up from germline, CDR1 is MNHNY and CDR2 is SVGAGI (reference sequence). The V end was cut by 6 bases, the J end by 1 base, with 12 bases between. This CDR3 is built from 14 residues. This specimen was CD8+ T cells from blood, taken 12 months after liver transplant. The sequence was obtained from a human patient who received a liver transplant. The T cells may partly be graft donor cells. This sequence joins TRBV6-6 and TRBJ1-1; D is unresolved. In DNA form, the CDR3 reads TGTGCCAGCAGCCCCTGGACGGCGAACACTGAAGCTTTCTTT. It yields the protein CASSPWTANTEAFF.